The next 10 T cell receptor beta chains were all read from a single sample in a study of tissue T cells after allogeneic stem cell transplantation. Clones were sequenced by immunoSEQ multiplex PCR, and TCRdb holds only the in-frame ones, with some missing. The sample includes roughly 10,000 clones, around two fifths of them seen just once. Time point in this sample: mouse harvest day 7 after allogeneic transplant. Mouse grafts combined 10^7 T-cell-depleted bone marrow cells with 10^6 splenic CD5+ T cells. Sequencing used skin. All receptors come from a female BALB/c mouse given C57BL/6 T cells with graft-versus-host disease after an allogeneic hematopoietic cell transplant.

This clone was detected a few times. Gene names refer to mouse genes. The covered CDR3 bases are TGTGCCAGCAGTGACAGCCCCACAGAAGTCTTC. This encodes CASSDSPTEVF. The entire CDR3 protein reads CASSDSPTEVFF. The chain is built from TRBV13-1 and TRBJ1-1; D is unresolved. Coverage ceases 1 residue before the CDR3 finishes, and the germline J gene fills in the end. The CDR3 contains 12 residues. With 2 bases removed from V and 4 bases from J, the gap between germline ends came to 6 bases. CDR1 NSHNY and CDR2 SYGAGN come from the germline V gene.

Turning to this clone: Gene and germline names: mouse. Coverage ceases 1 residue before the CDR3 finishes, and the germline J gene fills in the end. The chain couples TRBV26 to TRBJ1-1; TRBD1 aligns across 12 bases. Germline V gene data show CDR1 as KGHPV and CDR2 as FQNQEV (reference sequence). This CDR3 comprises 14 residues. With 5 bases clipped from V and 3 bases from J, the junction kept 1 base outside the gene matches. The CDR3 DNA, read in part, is TGTGCCAGCAGTTGGGACAGGGGGCACACAGAAGTCTTC. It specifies CASSWDRGHTEVF. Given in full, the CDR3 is CASSWDRGHTEVFF.

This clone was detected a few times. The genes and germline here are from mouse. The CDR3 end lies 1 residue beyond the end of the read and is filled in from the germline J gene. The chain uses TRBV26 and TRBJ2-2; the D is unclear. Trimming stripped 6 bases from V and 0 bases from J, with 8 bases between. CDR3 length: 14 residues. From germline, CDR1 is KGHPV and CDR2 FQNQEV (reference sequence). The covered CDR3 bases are TGTGCCAGCAGCACCGGGACAAACACCGGGCAGCTCTAC. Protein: CASSTGTNTGQLY. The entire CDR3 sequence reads CASSTGTNTGQLYF.

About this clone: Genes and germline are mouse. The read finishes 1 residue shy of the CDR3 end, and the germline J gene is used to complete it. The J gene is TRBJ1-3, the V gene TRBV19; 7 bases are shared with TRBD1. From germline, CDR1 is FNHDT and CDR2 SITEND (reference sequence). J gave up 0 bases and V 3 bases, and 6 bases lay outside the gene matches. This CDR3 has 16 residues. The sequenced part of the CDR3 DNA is TGTGCCAGCAGTAAGGACAGGCCTCCTTCTGGAAATACGCTCTAT. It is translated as CASSKDRPPSGNTLY. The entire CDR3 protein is CASSKDRPPSGNTLYF.

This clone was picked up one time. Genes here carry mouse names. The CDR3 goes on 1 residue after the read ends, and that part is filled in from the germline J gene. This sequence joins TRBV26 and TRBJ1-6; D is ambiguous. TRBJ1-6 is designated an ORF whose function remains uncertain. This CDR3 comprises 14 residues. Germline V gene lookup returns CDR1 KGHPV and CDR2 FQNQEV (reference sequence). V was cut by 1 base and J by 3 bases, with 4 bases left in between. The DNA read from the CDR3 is TGTGCCAGCAGTCTGTGGGGCTATAATTCGCCCCTCTAC. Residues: CASSLWGYNSPLY. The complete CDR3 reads CASSLWGYNSPLYF.

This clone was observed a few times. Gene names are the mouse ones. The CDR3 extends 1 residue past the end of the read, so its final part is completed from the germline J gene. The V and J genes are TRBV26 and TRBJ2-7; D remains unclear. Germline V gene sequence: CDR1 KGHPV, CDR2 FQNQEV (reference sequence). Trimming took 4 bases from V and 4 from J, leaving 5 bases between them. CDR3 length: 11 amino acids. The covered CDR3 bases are TGTGCCAGCAGTCCCCATTATGAACAGTAC. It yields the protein CASSPHYEQY. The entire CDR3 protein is CASSPHYEQYF.

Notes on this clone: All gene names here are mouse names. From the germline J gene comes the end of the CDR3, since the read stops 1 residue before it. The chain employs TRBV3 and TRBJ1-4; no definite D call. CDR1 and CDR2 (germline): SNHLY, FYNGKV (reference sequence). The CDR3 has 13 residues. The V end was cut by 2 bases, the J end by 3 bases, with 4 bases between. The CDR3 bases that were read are TGTGCCAGCAGCTTAACAGCCAACGAAAGATTATTT. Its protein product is CASSLTANERLF. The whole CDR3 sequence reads CASSLTANERLFF.

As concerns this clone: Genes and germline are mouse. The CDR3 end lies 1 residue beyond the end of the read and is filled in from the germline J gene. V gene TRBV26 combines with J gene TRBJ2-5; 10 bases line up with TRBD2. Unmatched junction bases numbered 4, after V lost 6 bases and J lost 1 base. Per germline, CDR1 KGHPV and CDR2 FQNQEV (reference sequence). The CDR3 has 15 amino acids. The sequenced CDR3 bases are TGTGCCAGCAGCCCGGACTGGGGGTACCAAGACACCCAGTAC. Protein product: CASSPDWGYQDTQY. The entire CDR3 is CASSPDWGYQDTQYF.

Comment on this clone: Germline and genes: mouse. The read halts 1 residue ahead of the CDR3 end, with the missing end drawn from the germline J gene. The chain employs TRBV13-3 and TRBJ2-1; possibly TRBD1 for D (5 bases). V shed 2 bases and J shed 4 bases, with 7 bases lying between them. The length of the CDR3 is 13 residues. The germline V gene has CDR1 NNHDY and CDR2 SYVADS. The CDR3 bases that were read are TGTGCCAGCAGTGACAGGGCGTATGCTGAGCAGTTC. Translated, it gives CASSDRAYAEQF. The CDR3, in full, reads CASSDRAYAEQFF.

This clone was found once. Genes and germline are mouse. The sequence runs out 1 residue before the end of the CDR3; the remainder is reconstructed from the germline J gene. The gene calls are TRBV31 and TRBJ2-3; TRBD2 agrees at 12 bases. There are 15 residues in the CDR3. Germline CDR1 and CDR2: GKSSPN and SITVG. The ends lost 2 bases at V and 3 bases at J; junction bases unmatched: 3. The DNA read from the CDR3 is TGTGCCTGGAGTTTGACTGGGGGGGCGGCAGAAACGCTGTAT. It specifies CAWSLTGGAAETLY. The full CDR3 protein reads CAWSLTGGAAETLYF.